These 29 T cell receptor beta chains came from one sample sequenced in a study of blood T cells in healthy people across ages. Sample-barcoded 5' priming and a J-beta primer mix drove a second PCR of roughly 7 to 11 cycles. TCRdb used MiXCR to reprocess the 5' RACE reads, holding one entry per CDR3 protein. The data show 630,000 or so distinct CDR3 sequences, roughly 32% seen once. The specimen sequenced was blood. Every receptor here comes from a woman over 75 in good health.

This clonotype showed up many times. The chain combines TRBV6-2 or TRBV6-3 with TRBJ1-1; a weak D match, TRBD1 (5 bases). This CDR3 contains 17 residues. Per the germline V gene, CDR1 is MNHEY and CDR2 is SVGEGT. Trimming left V 5 bases short and J 1 base short, with 20 bases between. This CDR3 is CASSGGAISKGNTEAFF. CDR3 in DNA: TGTGCCAGCAGTGGGGGAGCAATCTCAAAAGGGAACACTGAAGCTTTCTTT.

CDR3 nucleotide sequence: TGCAGTGCTAGCACCCCGGGTGAGGCAGATACGCAGTATTTT. It translates to CSASTPGEADTQYF. The gene calls are TRBV20-1 and TRBJ2-3; D unclear. Germline-derived CDR1 and CDR2 are DFQATT and SNEGSKA (reference sequence). Trimming left V 3 bases short and J 4 bases short, with 14 bases between. This CDR3 is 14 amino acids long.

The V gene is TRBV27, the J gene TRBJ2-7; a weak D match, TRBD2 (6 bases). CDR3 length equals 15 residues. Trimming shortened V by 5 bases and J by 2 bases, and 16 bases separated the two germline ends. Germline V gene sequence: CDR1 MNHEY, CDR2 SMNVEV (reference sequence). The CDR3 DNA follows: TGTGCCAGCAGTATTGGCGGGGTAAGCCCCTACGAGCAGTACTTC. It encodes CASSIGGVSPYEQYF.

The table lists this clonotype with many counts. This chain uses TRBV11-2 with TRBJ1-6; tentative D call: TRBD1 (6 bases). The V and J ends lost 1 base and 6 bases respectively, with 13 bases between them. From germline, CDR1 is SGHAT and CDR2 FQNNGV. The CDR3 length is 16 residues. As DNA, the CDR3 is TGTGCCAGCAGCTTAGGTCCGGGGGCCGTTAATTCACCCCTCCACTTT. It codes for CASSLGPGAVNSPLHF.

The chain is built from TRBV7-2 and TRBJ2-1; 8 bases map to TRBD2. The CDR3 loop spans 14 amino acids. Germline CDR1 reads SGHTA; CDR2 reads FQGNSA. The V and J ends lost 4 bases and 10 bases, in that order; junction bases with no gene match: 9. CDR3 residues: CASSSPRGGKEQFF. CDR3 DNA: TGTGCCAGCAGCTCCCCCCGGGGGGGCAAAGAGCAGTTCTTC.

This clonotype was recorded at least ten times. The chain recombines TRBV6-2 or TRBV6-3 with TRBJ2-1; 11 positions agree with TRBD2. Germline CDR1 reads MNHEY; CDR2 reads SVGEGT. V dropped 4 bases and J dropped 7; count of bases not matched to a gene: 3. This CDR3 is 14 amino acids long. CDR3: CASSLAGGTNEQFF. In DNA, the CDR3 is TGTGCCAGCAGTTTAGCGGGGGGGACTAATGAGCAGTTCTTC.

The rearrangement links TRBV20-1 to TRBJ2-4; D not certain. CDR1 and CDR2 from the germline V gene are DFQATT and SNEGSKA (reference sequence). V dropped 5 bases and J dropped 1 base, with 12 bases sitting between them. The CDR3 is made up of 14 amino acids. The CDR3 bases are TGCAGTGCTCTCGGACCGGAGGCCAAAAACATTCAGTACTTC. It specifies CSALGPEAKNIQYF.

As concerns this clonotype: Mismatch with germline at one junction end may stem from a read error. V is TRBV10-3 and J is TRBJ2-2; D gene unclear. The germline V gene encodes CDR1 ENHRY and CDR2 SYGVKD. The CDR3 has 14 amino acids. The CDR3 reads CVISARGAGMELFF. In DNA form, the CDR3 reads TGTGTCATCAGTGCACGTGGAGCTGGAATGGAGCTGTTTTTT.

The CDR3 sequence is CASSQEPRASYEQYF. CDR3 DNA sequence: TGCGCCAGCAGCCAAGAACCTCGGGCCTCCTACGAGCAGTACTTC. The chain links TRBV4-1 to TRBJ2-7; D ambiguous. The CDR3 covers 15 residues. Germline V gene data show CDR1 as MGHRA and CDR2 as YSYEKL. The germline V and J ends were trimmed by 0 bases and 0 bases, with 9 bases remaining between them.

The gene calls are TRBV7-3 and TRBJ2-3; D uncertain. The germline gives CDR1 SGHTA, CDR2 FQGTGA. This CDR3 is 15 amino acids long. V lost 5 bases to trimming and J lost 4 bases, with 16 bases between them. This CDR3 reads CASSVDGRGSDTQYF. The CDR3 nucleotides read TGTGCCAGCAGCGTAGACGGGCGTGGGTCAGATACGCAGTATTTT.

This clonotype was seen a handful of times. The chain has TRBV30 and TRBJ1-2; tentative D call: TRBD1 (5 bases). CDR1 and CDR2 (germline): GTSNPN, SVGIG (reference sequence). This CDR3 has 15 residues. Trimming shortened V by 2 bases and J by 13 bases, and 26 bases separated the two germline ends. This CDR3 reads CAWSSAGNTGSRGTF. DNA for the CDR3: TGTGCCTGGAGTTCTGCTGGCAATACAGGTTCCAGAGGCACCTTC.

This clonotype appeared a few times. V and J are TRBV15 and TRBJ1-5; 7 nucleotides line up with TRBD1. Germline lookup yields CDR1 LNHNV and CDR2 YYDKDF (reference sequence). With 6 bases clipped from V and 6 bases from J, the junction kept 5 bases outside the gene matches. This CDR3 has 13 amino acids. CDR3 in amino acids: CATRHRGGQPQHF. Here the CDR3 DNA reads TGTGCCACCAGACACAGGGGAGGTCAGCCCCAGCATTTT. The full variable domain, with the rest looked up from reference TRBV15 and TRBJ1-5, is DAMVIQNPRYQVTQFGKPVTLSCSQTLNHNVMYWYQQKSSQAPKLLFHYYDKDFNNEADTPDNFQSRRPNTSFCFLDIRSPGLGDTAMYLCATRHRGGQPQHFGDGTRLSIL.

The chain couples TRBV20-1 to TRBJ2-5; 9 bases line up with TRBD2. V shed 6 bases, J shed 3 bases, and the junction held 14 bases outside the gene matches. This CDR3 has 16 amino acids. The V gene's germline CDR1 is DFQATT and CDR2 SNEGSKA (reference sequence). DNA of the CDR3: TGCAGTGCGATCCGGGCTAGCGGGGAGGCAAAAGAGACCCAGTACTTC. This encodes CSAIRASGEAKETQYF.

In this sample, this clonotype turned up a few times. Being one base from a much bigger clone, this may be a read error. CDR3 sequence (DNA): TGTGCCAGCAGCCAAGATAGGACTAGCGCCAAAGGGGAGACCCAGTACTTC. This encodes CASSQDRTSAKGETQYF. The chain has TRBV4-2 and TRBJ2-5; TRBD2 aligns across 9 bases. Germline V gene sequence: CDR1 LGHNA, CDR2 YNFKEQ. V dropped 0 bases and J dropped 5; count of bases not matched to a gene: 10. The CDR3 spans 17 residues.

Note on this clonotype: A much larger clone lies one base from this, so it may be a read error. This sequence joins TRBV7-6 and TRBJ2-1, with a weak D call TRBD1 (6 bases). CDR3 length: 13 amino acids. Looked up from germline, CDR1 is SGHVS and CDR2 is FNYEAQ. In DNA form, the CDR3 reads TGTGCCGGCAGCTTAGGGGGACCTGGTGAGCAGTTCTTC. Protein product: CAGSLGGPGEQFF.

The rearrangement joins TRBV28 to TRBJ1-1; D uncertain. This CDR3 has 16 residues. Germline V gene sequence: CDR1 MDHEN, CDR2 SYDVKM. The V end lost 0 bases, the J end lost 1 base, and 12 bases lay between the germline ends. The CDR3 is CASSLWAARGNTEAFF. CDR3 nucleotide sequence: TGTGCCAGCAGTTTATGGGCAGCACGGGGGAACACTGAAGCTTTCTTT.

Concerning this clonotype: A much more abundant neighbour one base away suggests this may be a read error. It is likely a read error, because the conserved phenylalanine at the end of the CDR3 is missing. V is TRBV3-1 and J is TRBJ1-1; D call uncertain. Trimming stripped 0 bases from V and 0 bases from J, with 8 bases between. CDR1 is LGHDT and CDR2 is YNNKEL in the germline V gene (reference sequence). This CDR3 contains 15 residues. The CDR3 sequence is CASSQETGLNTEAFL. CDR3 bases: TGTGCCAGCAGCCAAGAAACCGGTCTGAACACTGAAGCTTTCTTG.

This chain links TRBV20-1 with TRBJ1-1; D unresolved. The CDR3 extends over 13 amino acids. CDR1 DFQATT and CDR2 SNEGSKA come from the germline V gene (reference sequence). V lost 2 bases and J 3 bases, leaving 10 bases between the germline ends. CDR3 nucleotide sequence: TGCAGTGCTAGATACGAGGCGGACACTGAAGCTTTCTTT. This sequence encodes CSARYEADTEAFF.

Ten or more counts support this clonotype. This sequence joins TRBV12-3 or TRBV12-4 and TRBJ1-1, with 9 bases lining up with TRBD1. V lost 6 bases, J lost 1 base, and 3 bases stayed unmatched. The CDR3 runs to 14 residues. CDR3 DNA sequence: TGTGCCAGCAGCCCGGGACAGGGGAACACTGAAGCTTTCTTT. Protein sequence: CASSPGQGNTEAFF.

In its sample, this clonotype was seen many times. The gene calls are TRBV12-3 or TRBV12-4 and TRBJ1-2; D possibly corresponds to TRBD1 (5 bases). The CDR3 totals 13 residues. Trimming stripped 2 bases from V and 8 bases from J, with 12 bases between. The CDR3 region is CASSLPGLNGYTF. CDR3 DNA sequence: TGTGCCAGCAGTTTACCAGGGCTGAACGGCTACACCTTC.

There are many counts of this clonotype. V is TRBV7-9 and J is TRBJ1-6; 7 bases agree with TRBD1. Trimming cost V 2 bases and J 7 bases; bases outside gene matches: 5. The germline CDR1 and CDR2 sequences are SEHNR and FQNEAQ (reference sequence). The CDR3 spans 15 residues. The CDR3 bases are TGTGCCAGCAGCTTATCGACAGGGACGAATTCACCCCTCCACTTT. As protein: CASSLSTGTNSPLHF.

This chain connects TRBV4-1 to TRBJ1-2; D uncertain. Trimming cost V 4 bases and J 7 bases, with 16 bases left between them. This CDR3 region has 14 residues. Germline CDR1 and CDR2: MGHRA and YSYEKL. The CDR3 here is CASSREDGDRGYTF. The DNA of the CDR3 is TGCGCCAGCAGCCGGGAAGACGGTGATCGTGGCTACACCTTC.

This rearrangement joins TRBV7-2 to TRBJ2-1; D may be TRBD2 (6 bases). V was shortened by 1 base and J by 5 bases, with 9 bases between the two germline ends. Germline assignment: CDR1 SGHTA and CDR2 FQGNSA. This CDR3 has 14 amino acids. CDR3 DNA: TGTGCCAGCAGCTTAGAGGGCGGGAACAATGAGCAGTTCTTC. Protein product: CASSLEGGNNEQFF.

This rearrangement joins TRBV7-2 to TRBJ2-5; tentatively, D is TRBD2 (6 bases). The ends were cut back, 8 bases at V and 11 bases at J, with 21 bases in the middle. CDR3 length equals 13 residues. In germline, CDR1 is SGHTA, CDR2 FQGNSA. The DNA of the CDR3 is TGTGCCAGCGGGACTTTCCCCGGAGGGGAGCAGTACTTC. Protein: CASGTFPGGEQYF.

Turning to this clonotype: A much larger clone is a single base away; this may be a read error. The rearrangement links TRBV9 to TRBJ2-5; a weak D match, TRBD2 (6 bases). The V gene lost 1 base and the J gene lost 1 base, with 17 bases spanning the gap. Germline V CDR1 and CDR2: SGDLS, YYNGEE. The CDR3 sequence is 17 residues long. The CDR3, as DNA: TGTGCCAGCAGCGTAATGATTAGCGGTTCCAGCCAAGAGACCCAGTACTTC. Protein: CASSVMISGSSQETQYF.

Many counts were recorded for this clonotype. The CDR3 protein is CASSLEVTTYEQYF. In DNA form, the CDR3 reads TGTGCCAGCAGCTTAGAGGTCACCACCTACGAGCAGTACTTC. The V and J genes are TRBV11-2 and TRBJ2-7; no clear D gene. V was cut by 0 bases and J by 2 bases, with 8 bases left in between. The CDR3 contains 14 residues. Germline CDR1 reads SGHAT; CDR2 reads FQNNGV.

This clonotype was detected a few times. The genes are TRBV30 and TRBJ1-6, with D unclear. From germline, CDR1 is GTSNPN and CDR2 SVGIG (reference sequence). The V end lost 5 bases, the J end lost 9 bases, and 14 bases lay between the germline ends. The CDR3 covers 13 residues. The CDR3 region has the DNA TGTGCCTGGGTGGGGAAGGAGATTTCACCCCTCCACTTT. This codes for CAWVGKEISPLHF.

V gene TRBV7-9 combines with J gene TRBJ2-3, with D unclear. The CDR3 has 12 amino acids. Deletions cut 4 bases from V and 4 bases from J, with 6 bases between. Germline assignment: CDR1 SEHNR and CDR2 FQNEAQ (reference sequence). CDR3 protein: CASSSVADTQYF. The CDR3 nucleotides are TGTGCCAGCAGCTCCGTCGCAGATACGCAGTATTTT.

This clonotype was detected ten times or more. The chain employs TRBV29-1 and TRBJ2-1; 7 bases match TRBD1. The CDR3 is made up of 13 amino acids. Germline lookup yields CDR1 SQVTM and CDR2 ANQGSEA. J lost 9 bases, V lost 6 bases, and 11 bases had no gene match. The CDR3 DNA reads TGCAGCGTGGGACAGAGCCTTGTTGGTGAGCAGTTCTTC. This sequence encodes CSVGQSLVGEQFF.